Each of the 27 T cell receptor beta chains below was sequenced from the same sample in a study of blood T cell repertoires in COVID-19. The repertoire was sequenced with immunoSEQ multiplex PCR; TCRdb's copy has only in-frame clones and lacks some. The sample has under 300,000 clones, about 90% seen once; the top ten hold about 6.3%. The sequencing sample was made of PBMCs or T cells enriched from blood (not recorded which). Receptors originate from a young woman with acute COVID-19.

The chain uses TRBV2 and TRBJ2-7; 7 nucleotides align to TRBD2. J gave up 0 bases and V 1 base, and 3 bases lay outside the gene matches. The CDR3 sequence is 15 residues long. CDR1 and CDR2 (germline): SNHLY, FYNNEI. The DNA for the CDR3 is TGTGCCAGCAGTGAAGAACTAGCGAGCTCCTACGAGCAGTACTTC. Encoded protein: CASSEELASSYEQYF.

This chain uses TRBV7-2 with TRBJ2-4; 7 bases are a match to TRBD1. The CDR3 has 16 residues. The germline V gene encodes CDR1 SGHTA and CDR2 FQGNSA. V was pared by 4 bases and J by 2 bases, with 8 bases of the junction left unmatched. CDR3 residues: CASSSRQGRTKNIQYF. DNA of the CDR3: TGTGCCAGCAGCTCCCGACAGGGCAGGACCAAAAACATTCAGTACTTC.

V usage is TRBV27 and J usage is TRBJ1-1; D is perhaps TRBD1 (6 bases). With 8 bases removed from V and 4 bases from J, the gap between germline ends came to 11 bases. The germline V gene has CDR1 MNHEY and CDR2 SMNVEV (reference sequence). There are 12 residues in the CDR3. The CDR3 region has the DNA TGTGCCAGCGCTTTAGGGGGCACTGAAGCTTTCTTT. Translated: CASALGGTEAFF.

The V call is TRBV19, the J call TRBJ2-7, with 9 bases matching TRBD1. J was trimmed by 3 bases and V by 0 bases; bases with no gene match: 3. CDR3 size: 15 residues. The germline V gene has CDR1 LNHDA and CDR2 SQIVND (reference sequence). CDR3 amino acids: CASSIDGQGNYEQYF. Here the CDR3 DNA reads TGTGCCAGTAGTATAGACGGACAGGGGAACTACGAGCAGTACTTC.

This chain connects TRBV11-2 to TRBJ2-1, with 11 bases lining up with TRBD2. CDR1 is SGHAT and CDR2 is FQNNGV in the germline V gene. The CDR3 contains 17 residues. Losses at the gene ends were 1 base for V and 4 bases for J; bases not matched to a gene: 6. In DNA, the CDR3 is TGTGCCAGCAGCTTAGGGAGTAGCGGGGGGGCTTACAATGAGCAGTTCTTC. Protein product: CASSLGSSGGAYNEQFF.

The chain carries TRBV30 and TRBJ1-2, with unresolved D. V was pared by 2 bases and J by 7 bases, with 14 bases between. Germline lookup yields CDR1 GTSNPN and CDR2 SVGIG (reference sequence). This CDR3 has 13 residues. DNA of the CDR3: TGTGCCTGGAGTCTCCTAGGCGCGTCTGGCTACACCTTC. Amino acid sequence: CAWSLLGASGYTF.

The chain employs TRBV5-4 and TRBJ2-3, with TRBD1 identical over 9 bases. With V trimmed by 4 bases and J by 2 bases, 5 bases remained unmatched. Germline V gene sequence: CDR1 SGHNT, CDR2 YYREEE (reference sequence). CDR3 length equals 15 residues. CDR3 bases: TGTGCCAGCAGCCGCGACAGGGGGACCACAGATACGCAGTATTTT. Encoded protein: CASSRDRGTTDTQYF.

The chain combines TRBV29-1 with TRBJ2-7; 12 nucleotides agree with TRBD2. The ends lost 5 bases at V and 3 bases at J; junction bases unmatched: 5. This CDR3 has 14 residues. Germline lookup yields CDR1 SQVTM and CDR2 ANQGSEA. CDR3 sequence: CSVQRTSGNYEQYF. Written as DNA, the CDR3 is TGCAGCGTTCAAAGGACTAGCGGGAACTACGAGCAGTACTTC.

V is TRBV14 and J is TRBJ2-3; 7 bases agree with TRBD1. CDR1 is SGHDN and CDR2 is FVKESK in the germline V gene. V lost 0 bases, J lost 1 base, and 10 bases stayed unmatched. The CDR3 runs to 18 residues. CDR3 loop: CASSQDVGQEPRTDTQYF. The CDR3, as DNA: TGTGCCAGCAGCCAAGATGTCGGACAGGAACCCCGCACAGATACGCAGTATTTT.

The chain combines TRBV28 with TRBJ2-5, with D perhaps matching TRBD1 (6 bases). The V end lost 5 bases, the J end lost 5 bases, and 15 bases lay between the germline ends. The length of the CDR3 is 14 residues. Germline values: CDR1 MDHEN, CDR2 SYDVKM. The CDR3 region has the DNA TGTGCCAGCAGTCAACAGGGAAATGGTGAGACCCAGTACTTC. Amino acid sequence: CASSQQGNGETQYF.

The rearrangement uses TRBV2 and TRBJ1-5; D possibly corresponds to TRBD1 (6 bases). Between the trimmed V and J ends, which lost 3 bases and 1 base, there was a span of 13 bases. The CDR3 sequence is 16 residues long. Germline CDR1 reads SNHLY; CDR2 reads FYNNEI. The chain's CDR3 is CASSDRGRESNQPQHF. DNA of the CDR3: TGTGCCAGCAGTGACAGGGGAAGAGAGAGCAATCAGCCCCAGCATTTT. Variable domain in full (rest from reference TRBV2 and TRBJ1-5): EPEVTQTPSHQVTQMGQEVILRCVPISNHLYFYWYRQILGQKVEFLVSFYNNEISEKSEIFDDQFSVERPDGSNFTLKIRSTKLEDSAMYFCASSDRGRESNQPQHFGDGTRLSIL.

The table lists this clone with a count of one. The rearrangement links TRBV5-1 to TRBJ2-2; 12 nucleotides agree with TRBD2. CDR3 length: 15 amino acids. Germline V gene sequence: CDR1 SGHRS, CDR2 YFSETQ. The junction had 3 bases not matched to a gene; V was cut back by 6 bases and J by 3 bases. CDR3 DNA: TGCGCCAGCACCCGGACTAGCGGGGACACCGGGGAGCTGTTTTTT. This codes for CASTRTSGDTGELFF.

The chain combines TRBV28 with TRBJ1-5; no reliable D call. Trimming shortened V by 6 bases and J by 3 bases, and 15 bases separated the two germline ends. The CDR3 sequence is 15 residues long. Germline CDR1 is MDHEN and CDR2 is SYDVKM. In DNA form, the CDR3 reads TGTGCCAGCAGCCCTATCCGGGGTAACAATCAGCCCCAGCATTTT. This translates into CASSPIRGNNQPQHF.

The chain combines TRBV5-6 with TRBJ2-1, with D possibly TRBD1 on 5 matching bases. Germline CDR1 SGHDT, CDR2 YYEEEE. The CDR3 is 16 amino acids. V lost 4 bases and J lost 2, with 16 bases in between. CDR3 sequence (DNA): TGTGCCAGCAGCGGCCTGACAGAGACAACCTACAATGAGCAGTTCTTC. It specifies CASSGLTETTYNEQFF. The full variable domain, with the rest looked up from reference TRBV5-6 and TRBJ2-1, is DAGVTQSPTHLIKTRGQQVTLRCSPKSGHDTVSWYQQALGQGPQFIFQYYEEEERQRGNFPDRFSGHQFPNYSSELNVNALLLGDSALYLCASSGLTETTYNEQFFGPGTRLTVL.

For the CDR3, the DNA is TGCGCCAGCAGGCTAGACTCCTACGAGCAGTACTTC. This gives the protein CASRLDSYEQYF. This chain links TRBV10-2 with TRBJ2-7; D unclear. With 6 bases removed from V and 0 bases from J, the gap between germline ends came to 6 bases. This CDR3 is 12 amino acids long. Germline lookup yields CDR1 WSHSY and CDR2 SAAADI.

The sample holds a few counts of this clone. The V and J genes are TRBV4-2 and TRBJ2-7, with TRBD1 matching over 8 bases. The V segment lost 0 bases and the J segment 3 bases; nucleotides outside the gene matches: 13. CDR1 is LGHNA, CDR2 YNFKEQ, per germline. The CDR3 is 18 amino acids. The chain's CDR3 is CASSQDPQIDRGVYEQYF. Written as DNA, the CDR3 is TGTGCCAGCAGCCAAGATCCGCAGATAGACAGGGGAGTCTACGAGCAGTACTTC.

This sequence joins TRBV9 and TRBJ2-3, with 8 nucleotides matching TRBD1. In germline, CDR1 is SGDLS, CDR2 YYNGEE. The CDR3 has 13 residues. Losses at the gene ends were 3 bases for V and 6 bases for J; bases not matched to a gene: 3. The CDR3 nucleotides are TGTGCCAGCAGCGGGCGGGACAGGGATACGCAGTATTTT. Its translation: CASSGRDRDTQYF.

At least ten counts were recorded for this clone. V usage is TRBV7-3 and J usage is TRBJ2-3; D is unresolved. V lost 4 bases, J lost 1 base, and 15 bases lay in between. The germline gives CDR1 SGHTA, CDR2 FQGTGA. CDR3 length: 16 amino acids. The CDR3 loop is CASSSSPLPGTDTQYF. CDR3 DNA sequence: TGTGCCAGCAGCTCCTCCCCTCTTCCAGGCACAGATACGCAGTATTTT.

The genes are TRBV7-2 and TRBJ1-1; D not resolved. CDR1 and CDR2 from the germline V gene are SGHTA and FQGNSA. This CDR3 comprises 13 residues. Trimming removed 1 base from V and 3 bases from J, with 6 bases in between. The CDR3 DNA follows: TGTGCCAGCAGCTTAGTCGGGTACACTGAAGCTTTCTTT. Translated, it gives CASSLVGYTEAFF.

The chain links TRBV9 to TRBJ1-2, with 7 bases identical to TRBD1. The length of the CDR3 is 13 residues. The trim removed 6 bases at V and 5 bases at J, leaving 7 bases unmatched. Germline-derived CDR1 and CDR2 are SGDLS and YYNGEE. The CDR3 spells CASTDQGEYGYTF. The DNA for the CDR3 is TGTGCCAGCACCGACCAGGGGGAGTATGGCTACACCTTC.

Turning to this clone: Other DNA sequences from this sample encode an identical CDR3 as well. The V call is TRBV19, the J call TRBJ2-1, with no clear D. CDR1 is LNHDA and CDR2 is SQIVND in the germline V gene (reference sequence). CDR3 length equals 15 residues. With 2 bases removed from V and 0 bases from J, the gap between germline ends came to 8 bases. CDR3 sequence (DNA): TGTGCCAGTAGTATATTGGGCAGCTCCTACAATGAGCAGTTCTTC. Amino acid sequence: CASSILGSSYNEQFF.

This clone was observed once. The gene calls are TRBV3-1 (or the pseudogene TRBV3-2) and TRBJ2-4; weak D call: TRBD2 (5 bases). Between the trimmed V and J ends, which lost 0 bases and 8 bases, there was a span of 14 bases. This CDR3 region has 15 residues. Per germline, CDR1 LGHDT and CDR2 YNNKEL (reference sequence). Here the CDR3 reads CASSQDQRPQDIQYF. CDR3 DNA sequence: TGTGCCAGCAGCCAAGATCAGCGGCCACAAGACATTCAGTACTTC.

The V and J genes are TRBV29-1 and TRBJ2-6; D unclear. CDR3 length: 14 amino acids. Trimming took 4 bases from V and 2 from J, leaving 9 bases between them. Germline loops: CDR1 SQVTM, CDR2 ANQGSEA. CDR3 loop: CSVVWSAGANVLTF. As DNA, the CDR3 is TGCAGCGTTGTATGGTCGGCTGGGGCCAACGTCCTGACTTTC.

V usage is TRBV6-2 or TRBV6-3 and J usage is TRBJ1-1; no definite D call. The CDR3 runs to 14 residues. V lost 6 bases, J lost 5 bases, and 16 bases lay in between. The germline V gene encodes CDR1 MNHEY and CDR2 SVGEGT. The CDR3 loop reads CASSSAWRVTEAFF. CDR3 DNA sequence: TGTGCCAGCAGCTCTGCTTGGAGAGTTACTGAAGCTTTCTTT.

In this sample, this clone turned up once. V gene TRBV7-8 combines with J gene TRBJ1-4, with 12 bases identical to TRBD1. The CDR3 runs 18 residues. J gave up 4 bases and V 5 bases, and 11 bases lay outside the gene matches. Germline V gene data show CDR1 as SGHVS and CDR2 as FQNEAQ. This chain's CDR3 is CASSLKRGQGAINEKLFF. CDR3 sequence (DNA): TGTGCCAGCAGCCTCAAACGGGGACAGGGGGCTATTAATGAAAAACTGTTTTTT.

The V call is TRBV6-2 or TRBV6-3, the J call TRBJ2-5; 9 bases are shared with TRBD2. This CDR3 is 16 amino acids long. V lost 5 bases, J lost 1 base, and 8 bases stayed unmatched. Germline V gives CDR1 MNHEY, CDR2 SVGEGT. CDR3 bases: TGTGCCAGCAGTACGCCTCTAGCGGGACTCCAAGAGACCCAGTACTTC. As protein: CASSTPLAGLQETQYF.

The gene calls are TRBV7-9 and TRBJ2-5; D gene uncertain. Deletions cut 5 bases from V and 5 bases from J, with 12 bases between. The CDR3 extends over 13 amino acids. Germline V gene sequence: CDR1 SEHNR, CDR2 FQNEAQ (reference sequence). As DNA, the CDR3 is TGTGCCAGCAGCCCCCCCGCGGCGGAGACCCAGTACTTC. Residues: CASSPPAAETQYF.